This T cell receptor beta chain derives from a study of early T cells in non-severe SARS-CoV-2 infection. This clonotype has just a few counts. The CDR3 is 15 amino acids. Germline loops: CDR1 SNHLY, CDR2 FYNNEI. V was pared by 8 bases and J by 1 base, with 14 bases between. Individually, cDNA molecules had unique molecular identifiers attached to them. TCRdb redid the calling of the 5' RACE reads with MiXCR, one entry per CDR3 protein. The repertoire consists of roughly 40,000 distinct CDR3 sequences, with roughly 6% occurring once and the leading ten covering more than 7.5%. This chain connects TRBV2 to TRBJ2-2; tentatively, D is TRBD2 (6 bases). This TCR was sampled from an adult who was a healthcare worker with PCR-confirmed SARS-CoV-2 infection or an uninfected control (not recorded which). The sample in question was whole blood, obtained at baseline. DNA of the CDR3: TGTGCCAGCGGTCGGCTAGCGAGGAACACCGGGGAGCTGTTTTTT. Translated: CASGRLARNTGELFF.